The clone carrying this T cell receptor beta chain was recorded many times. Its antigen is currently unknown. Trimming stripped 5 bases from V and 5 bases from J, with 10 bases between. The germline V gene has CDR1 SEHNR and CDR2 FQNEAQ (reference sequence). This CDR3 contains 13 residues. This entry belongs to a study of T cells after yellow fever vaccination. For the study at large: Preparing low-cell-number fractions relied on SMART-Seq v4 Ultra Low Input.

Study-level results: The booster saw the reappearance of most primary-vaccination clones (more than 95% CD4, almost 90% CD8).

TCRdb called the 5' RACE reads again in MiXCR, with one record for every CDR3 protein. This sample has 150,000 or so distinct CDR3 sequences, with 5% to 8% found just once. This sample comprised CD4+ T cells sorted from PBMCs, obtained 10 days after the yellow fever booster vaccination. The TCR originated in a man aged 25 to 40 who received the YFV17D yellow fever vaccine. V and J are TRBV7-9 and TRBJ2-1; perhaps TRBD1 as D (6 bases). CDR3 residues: CASSLTGNNEQFF. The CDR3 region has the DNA TGTGCCAGCAGCCTCACAGGGAACAATGAGCAGTTCTTC.